A selection of T cell receptor beta chains follows, all from one sample in a study of T-cell reconstitution after alpha-beta-depleted transplantation in children. In TCRdb, the PCR reads were re-called with MiXCR into one record per CDR3 protein. The sample comprises approximately 520,000 distinct CDR3 sequences, approximately 32% of which are singletons, and less than 2.5% rests with the top ten. The input for sequencing was PBMCs from the stem cell graft donor, taken from the stem cell graft. These TCRs come from a human donor who donated a stem cell graft to a child with aplastic anemia. CDR3s include the opening cysteine and the closing phenylalanine or tryptophan. The D gene is left open where the match is weak. Clone size is given for some rows only: seen once, a few or many times, or a class if the clone is expanded.

V gene	clone size	J gene	D gene	CDR3 DNA	CDR3 protein
TRBV7-8	NA	TRBJ1-5	TRBD1	TGTGCCAGCAGCTTAGTGGACAGGGTGAGGAGTCAGCCCCAGCATTTT	CASSLVDRVRSQPQHF
TRBV4-3	NA	TRBJ1-1	NA	TGCGCCAGCAGCCAAGATAGCAGGGCCGACACTGAAGCTTTCTTT	CASSQDSRADTEAFF
TRBV20-1	few	TRBJ2-1	NA	TGCAGTGCTAGACTAGCTTCAGCCTACAATGAGCAGTTCTTC	CSARLASAYNEQFF
TRBV15	NA	TRBJ1-2	NA	TGTGCCACCAGCAGAGATCGCGTGGCAGGCTCCTATGGCTACACCTTC	CATSRDRVAGSYGYTF
TRBV7-8	few	TRBJ1-3	NA	TGTGCCAGCAGCTTAAGGACGCATGGAAACACCATATATTTT	CASSLRTHGNTIYF
TRBV6-2/TRBV6-3	few	TRBJ2-7	NA	TGTGCCAGCGGCGTTATGACCTACGAGCAGTACTTC	CASGVMTYEQYF
TRBV27	many	TRBJ2-1	TRBD2	TGTGCCAGCAGCCCAGGACTAGCGCGAAATGAGCAGTTCTTC	CASSPGLARNEQFF
TRBV12-3/TRBV12-4	NA	TRBJ1-1	TRBD1	TGTGCCAGCAGTTTCGGACAGGGGGCCTCTGAAGCTTTCTTT	CASSFGQGASEAFF
TRBV12-3/TRBV12-4	few	TRBJ1-5	NA	TGTGCCAGCAGTTTAGCTCAGAATCAGCCCCAGCATTTT	CASSLAQNQPQHF
TRBV9	NA	TRBJ2-1	NA	TGTGCCAGCAGCGTAGGAGGAGGGGGAGGGACTACAAACAATGAGCAGTTCTTC	CASSVGGGGGTTNNEQFF
TRBV6-5	few	TRBJ1-1	NA	TGTGCCAGCGGTTGGGGCACTGAAGCTTTCTTT	CASGWGTEAFF
TRBV6-1	NA	TRBJ1-4	NA	TGTGCCTCTGAGAGGGAACAGTGGATCCGGTTTGAAAAACTGTTTTTT	CASEREQWIRFEKLFF
TRBV7-9	few	TRBJ1-1	NA	TGTGCCAGCAGCCACGTGAATCAGGGAAACACTGAAGCTTTCTTT	CASSHVNQGNTEAFF
TRBV4-3	few	TRBJ2-7	TRBD1	TGCGCCAGCAGCCAAGACGTCGGGACAGGGTTCGAGCAGTACTTC	CASSQDVGTGFEQYF
TRBV9	NA	TRBJ2-2	TRBD1	TGTGCCAGCAGCGTAGATGGGACAGGAATAAGGGAGCTGTTTTTT	CASSVDGTGIRELFF
TRBV5-6	few	TRBJ2-1	TRBD2	TGTGCCAGCAGCTTGGTCCTAGCGGGATTTCCTGAGCAGTTCTTC	CASSLVLAGFPEQFF
TRBV4-3	NA	TRBJ1-4	NA	TGCGCCAGCAGCCAAGATCTTATTTTCACGGACACAACTAATGAAAAACTGTTTTTT	CASSQDLIFTDTTNEKLFF
TRBV20-1	many	TRBJ2-5	TRBD2	TGCAGCCGCTCCGGGGGGTACCAAGAGACCCAGTACTTC	CSRSGGYQETQYF
TRBV12-3/TRBV12-4	NA	TRBJ1-5	NA	TGTGCCAGCAGTTTCAGGGTAGGTACGGACAGAGAGGGGCAGCCCCAGCATTTT	CASSFRVGTDREGQPQHF
TRBV6-1	NA	TRBJ1-1	NA	TGTGCCAGCAGTGAACCCTGGGGGTCAAGCACTGAAGCTTTCTTT	CASSEPWGSSTEAFF
TRBV4-1	NA	TRBJ2-4	TRBD2	TGCGCCAGCAGCCAAGAGGGGGGTCAAGCGGGAGGTTGGAACATTCAGTACTTC	CASSQEGGQAGGWNIQYF
TRBV20-1	NA	TRBJ2-7	NA	TGCAGTGCTAGAGATCTATCGGGAGTGCGTCCCTACGAGCAGTACTTC	CSARDLSGVRPYEQYF
TRBV29-1	few	TRBJ1-5	TRBD1	TGCAGCGTTGGAGAGGGCAGGGGGAACAATCAGCCCCAGCATTTT	CSVGEGRGNNQPQHF
TRBV6-2/TRBV6-3	NA	TRBJ1-2	NA	TGTGCCAGCAGTTACACTGCGCTAAATAACTATGGCTACACCTTC	CASSYTALNNYGYTF
TRBV7-7	NA	TRBJ1-1	NA	TGTGCCAGCAGCTTTAAACTGAACACTGAAGCTTTCTTT	CASSFKLNTEAFF
TRBV16	NA	TRBJ1-1	NA	TGTGCCAGCAGCCCCGGGACCTGGGGGACTGAAGCTTTCTTT	CASSPGTWGTEAFF
TRBV30	NA	TRBJ1-1	NA	TGTGCCTGGGGCTTGTTGAAGGGGACTGAAGCTTTCTTT	CAWGLLKGTEAFF
TRBV7-2	NA	TRBJ2-7	NA	TGTGCCAGCAGCCCCAGACTAGAGGGGAGCGAGCAGTACTTC	CASSPRLEGSEQYF
TRBV11-2	NA	TRBJ2-3	NA	TGTGCCAGCAGCTTAGGGGGCGGCCCCCCCGGAGGGAGGGATACGCAGTATTTT	CASSLGGGPPGGRDTQYF
TRBV28	few	TRBJ1-2	NA	TGTGCCAGCAGCGCCGGGGGCAGGGCGAACTATGGCTACACCTTC	CASSAGGRANYGYTF
TRBV29-1	few	TRBJ2-1	TRBD2	TGCAGCGTCCGGACAGGACTAGCGGGAACCAATGAGCAGTTCTTC	CSVRTGLAGTNEQFF
TRBV20-1	NA	TRBJ1-1	NA	TGCAGTGCTAGAGACCGGACGGGATGGACTGAAGCTTTCTTT	CSARDRTGWTEAFF
TRBV2	few	TRBJ1-5	NA	TGTGCCAGCAGTGAGGACAGCCGCTATAGCAATCAGCCCCAGCATTTT	CASSEDSRYSNQPQHF
TRBV29-1	few	TRBJ1-1	TRBD1	TGCAGCGTTGCCCCCGGACAGGGTGAAGCTTTCTTT	CSVAPGQGEAFF
TRBV12-3/TRBV12-4	few	TRBJ2-7	NA	TGTGCCAGCAGTTTAAGGCTAGTCGACGAGCAGTACTTC	CASSLRLVDEQYF
TRBV20-1	few	TRBJ2-1	NA	TGCAGTGCTAGAGCTAGTAATGAGCAGTTCTTC	CSARASNEQFF
TRBV6-1	NA	TRBJ2-7	TRBD1	TGTGCCAGCAGCACACCGGGACAGGGGATTTACGAGCAGTACTTC	CASSTPGQGIYEQYF
TRBV7-2	NA	TRBJ2-3	TRBD2	TGTGCCAGCAGGGTTGGACTAGCGGGATATAGAGATACGCAGTATTTT	CASRVGLAGYRDTQYF
TRBV5-6	NA	TRBJ2-4	NA	TGTGCCAGCAGCCCCGGTGGTGCCAAAAACATTCAGTACTTC	CASSPGGAKNIQYF
TRBV20-1	NA	TRBJ1-4	TRBD1	TGCAGTGCTCGGGGACAGGACTGGGAAAAACTGTTTTTT	CSARGQDWEKLFF
TRBV7-2	few	TRBJ2-1	NA	TGTGCCAGCAGCTTAGTCGGTTTCGGGAATGAGCAGTTCTTC	CASSLVGFGNEQFF
TRBV12-3/TRBV12-4	few	TRBJ2-2	NA	TGTGCCAGCAGCAGGGGGGACACCGGGGAGCTGTTTTTT	CASSRGDTGELFF
TRBV29-1	NA	TRBJ2-3	TRBD2	TGCAGCGTTTGGACTAGTGTCTCAGATACGCAGTATTTT	CSVWTSVSDTQYF
TRBV6-1	few	TRBJ2-5	NA	TGTGCCAGCAGGTCACCGGCGGGGGAGACCCAGTACTTC	CASRSPAGETQYF
TRBV12-3/TRBV12-4	NA	TRBJ2-1	TRBD1	TGTGCCAGCAGTTTTTCGGGACAGGGAGGGGTGAATTGGAATGAGCAGTTCTTC	CASSFSGQGGVNWNEQFF
TRBV12-3/TRBV12-4	NA	TRBJ1-2	TRBD1	TGTGCCAGCGCCGGGACAGTGAGCTATGGCTACACCTTC	CASAGTVSYGYTF
TRBV20-1	NA	TRBJ2-3	NA	TGCAGTGCTAGGTACCCTAGCGGCACAGATACGCAGTATTTT	CSARYPSGTDTQYF
TRBV15	few	TRBJ2-3	TRBD2	TGTGCCACCAGCAGAGACGGGGGGGACCCAGCAGATACGCAGTATTTT	CATSRDGGDPADTQYF
TRBV2	few	TRBJ1-1	NA	TGTGCCAGCAAACAGGACGGGGATGAAGCTTTCTTT	CASKQDGDEAFF
TRBV6-2/TRBV6-3	NA	TRBJ2-1	TRBD2	TGTGCCAGCAGTTACGGACTAGCGGCGAGCTCCTACAATGAGCAGTTCTTC	CASSYGLAASSYNEQFF
TRBV6-2/TRBV6-3	NA	TRBJ2-1	TRBD2	TGTGCCAGCAAAAATCAGCGGAGCGGGAGGGAGCAGTTCTTC	CASKNQRSGREQFF